One and the same sample provided the 26 T cell receptor beta chains below, sequenced in a study of beta chain features in type 1 diabetes. Every bit of the isolated RNA underwent reverse transcription, so sequencing read expressed TCRB transcripts. TCRdb's table, derived via immunoSEQ multiplex PCR, lists solely in-frame clones and lacks some. Among about 370,000 clones listed, around a tenth were seen once. These TCRs' antigens remain unknown. General study findings and limits: Shorter TCRB CDR3s, moderately but significantly so, marked every one of the four CD4+ subsets in Type 1 diabetes patients.

Sequencing input: central memory CD4+ T cells from blood. Every receptor here comes from a man aged 30-40 years with type 1 diabetes.

This clone was detected many times. This chain uses TRBV2 with TRBJ2-5, with a weak D call TRBD1 (6 bases). Germline CDR1 and CDR2: SNHLY and FYNNEI. Trimming shortened V by 10 bases and J by 5 bases, and 14 bases separated the two germline ends. The CDR3 is 12 residues long. Here the CDR3 DNA reads TGTGCCACAAACAGGGATTTCGAGACCCAGTACTTC. Protein sequence: CATNRDFETQYF. Using reference TRBV2 and TRBJ2-5 for the parts outside the CDR3, the full variable domain is EPEVTQTPSHQVTQMGQEVILRCVPISNHLYFYWYRQILGQKVEFLVSFYNNEISEKSEIFDDQFSVERPDGSNFTLKIRSTKLEDSAMYFCATNRDFETQYFGPGTRLLVL.

This clone has more than one count but fewer than ten. The V gene is TRBV7-2, the J gene TRBJ2-4; 9 bases align to TRBD1. The J segment lost 8 bases and the V segment lost 4 bases, leaving 9 bases of the junction unmatched. The CDR3 spans 15 residues. Per germline, CDR1 SGHTA and CDR2 FQGNSA. CDR3 sequence (DNA): TGTGCCAGCAGCTATATGGGACAGGGTAGAGACATTCAGTACTTC. It is translated as CASSYMGQGRDIQYF.

The rearrangement links TRBV27 to TRBJ2-6, with TRBD1 matching 8 bases. J gave up 2 bases and V 5 bases, and 5 bases lay outside the gene matches. CDR3 length: 16 amino acids. Germline-derived CDR1 and CDR2 are MNHEY and SMNVEV (reference sequence). The CDR3 region is CASSPNRGTGANVLTF. The CDR3 DNA follows: TGTGCCAGCAGTCCGAACAGGGGGACTGGGGCCAACGTCCTGACTTTC.

V usage is TRBV7-8 and J usage is TRBJ2-1; D gene uncertain. CDR3 length equals 12 residues. Trimming cost V 2 bases and J 9 bases, with 8 bases left between them. The germline gives CDR1 SGHVS, CDR2 FQNEAQ. CDR3 sequence: CASSLSSGEQFF. In nucleotides, the CDR3 is TGTGCCAGCAGCTTAAGTAGTGGTGAGCAGTTCTTC.

The chain couples TRBV5-1 to TRBJ2-7, with 9 nucleotides matching TRBD2. The V gene's germline CDR1 is SGHRS and CDR2 YFSETQ. Trimming removed 3 bases from V and 7 bases from J; junction bases left unmatched: 11. The CDR3 sequence is 15 residues long. The CDR3: CASSSGVAGAKEQYF. Written as DNA, the CDR3 is TGCGCCAGCAGCTCTGGGGTAGCGGGAGCAAAGGAGCAGTACTTC.

The sample holds a few counts of this clone. This chain joins TRBV7-8 and TRBJ1-4, with 8 bases aligning to TRBD1. The CDR3 is 15 residues long. V gave up 1 base and J gave up 3 bases; unmatched junction bases: 1. Germline V gene sequence: CDR1 SGHVS, CDR2 FQNEAQ. The CDR3 here is CASSLVTGANEKLFF. The CDR3 DNA sequence: TGTGCCAGCAGCTTAGTGACAGGGGCTAATGAAAAACTGTTTTTT.

There are a few counts of this clone. The CDR3 is CASSLTGPQGADTQYF. The DNA of the CDR3 is TGTGCCAGCAGTTTAACTGGTCCACAGGGGGCAGATACGCAGTATTTT. The V gene is TRBV27, the J gene TRBJ2-3; 8 nucleotides agree with TRBD1. V shed 2 bases, J shed 4 bases, and the junction held 8 bases outside the gene matches. Germline V CDR1 and CDR2: MNHEY, SMNVEV (reference sequence). This CDR3 comprises 16 residues.

The chain uses TRBV5-4 and TRBJ2-1; TRBD1 matches 8 bases. Germline assignment: CDR1 SGHNT and CDR2 YYREEE (reference sequence). The CDR3 loop spans 14 amino acids. J gave up 3 bases and V 4 bases, and 3 bases lay outside the gene matches. The chain's CDR3 is CASSQGADYNEQFF. The CDR3 DNA is TGTGCCAGCAGCCAGGGGGCGGACTACAATGAGCAGTTCTTC. The entire variable domain, with the rest obtained from reference TRBV5-4 and TRBJ2-1, is as follows: ETGVTQSPTHLIKTRGQQVTLRCSSQSGHNTVSWYQQALGQGPQFIFQYYREEENGRGNFPPRFSGLQFPNYSSELNVNALELDDSALYLCASSQGADYNEQFFGPGTRLTVL.

This clone was counted ten times or more. Other DNA sequences in the same sample also yield this CDR3. The chain employs TRBV5-1 and TRBJ2-3; D perhaps matches TRBD2 (6 bases). CDR1 is SGHRS, CDR2 YFSETQ, per germline. The V end lost 2 bases, the J end lost 5 bases, and 6 bases lay between the germline ends. CDR3 size: 12 residues. CDR3 region: CASSFGGDTQYF. CDR3 bases: TGCGCCAGCAGCTTCGGGGGAGATACGCAGTATTTT. Using reference TRBV5-1 and TRBJ2-3 for the parts outside the CDR3, the full variable domain is KAGVTQTPRYLIKTRGQQVTLSCSPISGHRSVSWYQQTPGQGLQFLFEYFSETQRNKGNFPGRFSGRQFSNSRSEMNVSTLELGDSALYLCASSFGGDTQYFGPGTRLTVL.

The chain uses TRBV18 and TRBJ2-7, with TRBD2 matching 8 bases. Germline V gene data show CDR1 as KGHSH and CDR2 as LQKENI. The CDR3 runs 14 residues. V dropped 3 bases and J dropped 6; count of bases not matched to a gene: 7. This chain's CDR3 is CASSPGLVSSEQYF. In DNA, the CDR3 is TGTGCCAGCTCACCGGGACTAGTAAGTAGCGAGCAGTACTTC.

The table lists this clone with many counts. J is TRBJ2-7 and V is TRBV28, with D possibly being TRBD2 (6 bases). The V end lost 3 bases, the J end lost 0 bases, and 15 bases lay between the germline ends. Germline V CDR1 and CDR2: MDHEN, SYDVKM. The CDR3 sequence is 16 residues long. The CDR3: CASSFSFGGSSYEQYF. The CDR3 nucleotides read TGTGCCAGCAGTTTCAGTTTCGGGGGTTCCTCCTACGAGCAGTACTTC.

This clone was counted between two and nine times. The CDR3 bases are TGTGCCAGCAGCTTATCGATCGACTACAGAAATGAGCAGTTCTTC. Translation: CASSLSIDYRNEQFF. The chain links TRBV7-2 to TRBJ2-1; possibly TRBD2 for D (5 bases). The V gene lost 2 bases and the J gene lost 7 bases, with 15 bases spanning the gap. CDR3 length: 15 amino acids. Germline-derived CDR1 and CDR2 are SGHTA and FQGNSA.

Many counts were recorded for this clone. Other nucleotide sequences in the sample specify the same CDR3. This chain joins TRBV19 and TRBJ1-1; 12 bases agree with TRBD1. V was clipped by 3 bases and J by 6 bases; unmatched bases: 14. Germline V gene data show CDR1 as LNHDA and CDR2 as SQIVND (reference sequence). The CDR3 runs to 18 residues. The CDR3 sequence is CASSIREGQGARRAEAFF. The DNA of the CDR3 is TGTGCCAGTAGTATCCGAGAGGGACAGGGGGCGCGAAGGGCTGAAGCTTTCTTT. Supplemented by reference TRBV19 and TRBJ1-1, the full variable domain reads DGGITQSPKYLFRKEGQNVTLSCEQNLNHDAMYWYRQDPGQGLRLIYYSQIVNDFQKGDIAEGYSVSREKKESFPLTVTSAQKNPTAFYLCASSIREGQGARRAEAFFGQGTRLTVV.

This clone was seen more than once but under ten times. The chain combines TRBV2 with TRBJ2-5, with D perhaps TRBD1 (7 bases). Germline-derived CDR1 and CDR2 are SNHLY and FYNNEI. CDR3 length equals 15 residues. V gave up 2 bases and J gave up 4 bases, with 14 bases separating them. This CDR3 reads CASSERGGGRETQYF. The CDR3 DNA follows: TGTGCCAGCAGTGAAAGAGGAGGGGGCAGAGAGACCCAGTACTTC.

This clone has just a few counts. Given a far larger clone just one base away, this is likely a sequencing read error. Other DNA sequences within the sample encode an identical CDR3. The chain joins TRBV7-7 to TRBJ1-3; a possible D gene is TRBD1 (5 bases). Trimming cost V 5 bases and J 0 bases, with 8 bases left between them. The CDR3 is made up of 14 amino acids. Germline CDR1 reads SSHAT; CDR2 reads FNYEAQ (reference sequence). CDR3 coding DNA: TGTGCCAGCAGCCCCGGACACTCTGGAAACACCATATATTTT. It encodes CASSPGHSGNTIYF. The full variable domain, its missing parts supplied by reference TRBV7-7 and TRBJ1-3, is GAGVSQSPRYKVTKRGQDVTLRCDPISSHATLYWYQQALGQGPEFLTYFNYEAQPDKSGLPSDRFSAERPEGSISTLTIQRTEQRDSAMYRCASSPGHSGNTIYFGEGSWLTVV.

V usage is TRBV7-2 and J usage is TRBJ2-1, with TRBD2 matching 12 bases. From germline, CDR1 is SGHTA and CDR2 FQGNSA. The V gene end was trimmed by 7 bases and the J gene end by 6 bases; junction bases not matched to a gene: 16. The length of the CDR3 is 18 residues. CDR3 protein: CASTAGIASSGRVNEQFF. Here the CDR3 DNA reads TGTGCCAGCACAGCGGGAATTGCATCTAGCGGGAGGGTCAATGAGCAGTTCTTC.

This clone was seen a handful of times. Written as DNA, the CDR3 is TGTGCCAGCAGCTTAGGCGGGAGCGAGCAGTACTTC. Amino acid sequence: CASSLGGSEQYF. V and J are TRBV7-8 and TRBJ2-7, with 7 bases lining up with TRBD2. Germline V gene lookup returns CDR1 SGHVS and CDR2 FQNEAQ. This CDR3 comprises 12 residues. With 1 base clipped from V and 6 bases from J, the junction kept 0 bases outside the gene matches.

V gene TRBV4-3 combines with J gene TRBJ1-1, with D hard to call. Trimming stripped 0 bases from V and 4 bases from J, with 12 bases between. The CDR3 runs 15 residues. Germline assignment: CDR1 LGHNA and CDR2 YSLEER. The CDR3 DNA is TGCGCCAGCAGCCAAGATCGGGAGGGAAGCACTGAAGCTTTCTTT. This translates into CASSQDREGSTEAFF.

This clone was seen many times. The chain recombines TRBV14 with TRBJ2-3; 7 bases agree with TRBD2. Germline CDR1 SGHDN, CDR2 FVKESK. The J segment lost 8 bases and the V segment lost 4 bases, leaving 3 bases of the junction unmatched. The CDR3 length is 12 residues. CDR3 DNA: TGTGCCAGCAGCCCCAGCGGGGCTACGCAGTATTTT. Encoded protein: CASSPSGATQYF. The full variable domain, rest sourced from reference TRBV14 and TRBJ2-3, is EAGVTQFPSHSVIEKGQTVTLRCDPISGHDNLYWYRRVMGKEIKFLLHFVKESKQDESGMPNNRFLAERTGGTYSTLKVQPAELEDSGVYFCASSPSGATQYFGPGTRLTVL.

This clone has just a few counts. The rearrangement uses TRBV5-5 and TRBJ1-2; D is unclear. Germline V CDR1 and CDR2: SGHKS, YYEKEE (reference sequence). The V gene lost 4 bases and the J gene lost 6 bases, with 13 bases spanning the gap. This CDR3 comprises 13 residues. The CDR3 sequence is CASSLWIGHGYTF. The CDR3, as DNA: TGTGCCAGCAGCCTGTGGATAGGCCATGGCTACACCTTC.

In this sample, this clone turned up a few times. The chain employs TRBV5-4 and TRBJ2-7, with TRBD1 matching over 9 bases. The V gene's germline CDR1 is SGHNT and CDR2 YYREEE (reference sequence). V gave up 4 bases and J gave up 3 bases; unmatched junction bases: 5. The CDR3 is made up of 14 amino acids. DNA for the CDR3: TGTGCCAGCAGCCTCGGACAGGGGAGCTACGAGCAGTACTTC. It encodes CASSLGQGSYEQYF.

This clone was seen a handful of times. The chain has TRBV6-5 and TRBJ1-2; unclear D gene. The length of the CDR3 is 13 residues. Germline V gives CDR1 MNHEY, CDR2 SVGAGI. Trimming took off 6 bases at V and 4 bases at J, with 12 bases between the two ends. As DNA, the CDR3 is TGTGCCAGCAGCCACAAAAAGACCTATGGCTACACCTTC. As protein: CASSHKKTYGYTF.

This clone is deemed medium-sized (0.01 to 0.1%). This sample includes further DNA sequences coding for the same CDR3. The chain couples TRBV7-9 to TRBJ2-7, with no clear D. Germline V gene data show CDR1 as SEHNR and CDR2 as FQNEAQ (reference sequence). This CDR3 comprises 14 residues. Trimming pared 2 bases from V and 1 base from J, leaving 9 bases between. The CDR3 DNA follows: TGTGCCAGCAGCTTATCATCCAGTTCCTACGAGCAGTACTTC. Encoded protein: CASSLSSSSYEQYF. Supplemented by reference TRBV7-9 and TRBJ2-7, the full variable domain reads DTGVSQNPRHKITKRGQNVTFRCDPISEHNRLYWYRQTLGQGPEFLTYFQNEAQLEKSRLLSDRFSAERPKGSFSTLEIQRTEQGDSAMYLCASSLSSSSYEQYFGPGTRLTVT.

CDR3 nucleotide sequence: TGTGCCAGCAGCGTAGAGGGGACAGGGACAGATACGCAGTATTTT. Amino acid sequence: CASSVEGTGTDTQYF. The chain links TRBV9 to TRBJ2-3; 9 positions match TRBD1. Germline CDR1 is SGDLS and CDR2 is YYNGEE. The CDR3 contains 15 residues. V shed 0 bases and J 3 bases; nucleotides not matched to a gene: 2.

The table lists this clone with a few counts. The rearrangement uses TRBV5-4 and TRBJ1-5; D is undetermined. Germline V gives CDR1 SGHNT, CDR2 YYREEE (reference sequence). The CDR3 covers 12 residues. Between the trimmed V and J ends, which lost 1 base and 7 bases, there was a span of 6 bases. The CDR3 sequence is CASSLPEQPQHF. The CDR3, as DNA: TGTGCCAGCAGCTTGCCGGAACAGCCCCAGCATTTT.

The genes are TRBV11-2 and TRBJ1-2; no reliable D call. Germline CDR1 SGHAT, CDR2 FQNNGV. This CDR3 has 13 amino acids. V lost 0 bases, J lost 8 bases, and 10 bases lay in between. CDR3 sequence: CASSLDSFKGYTF. The CDR3 bases are TGTGCCAGCAGCTTAGACAGCTTTAAAGGCTACACCTTC.